The 32 T cell receptor beta chains in this list originate from one sample, sequenced in a study of blood T cell repertoires in COVID-19. Assay: immunoSEQ multiplex PCR; the TCRdb copy retains only in-frame clones and omits some. The repertoire holds about 55,000 clones, approximately 85% seen once, with approximately 15% in the top ten. The sequencing sample was made of peripheral blood. These receptors were taken from a human donor in a cohort sampled during active COVID-19.

This chain uses TRBV6-5 with TRBJ2-7; the match to TRBD1 covers 10 bases. The CDR3 covers 12 residues. Germline V gene sequence: CDR1 MNHEY, CDR2 SVGAGI. V shed 8 bases and J 3 bases; nucleotides not matched to a gene: 1. The CDR3 is CASGTGVYEQYF. The CDR3, as DNA: TGTGCCAGCGGGACAGGGGTCTACGAGCAGTACTTC.

V gene TRBV6-1 combines with J gene TRBJ2-7; 7 bases fit TRBD2. This CDR3 is 15 amino acids long. Trimming removed 3 bases from V and 0 bases from J; junction bases left unmatched: 5. The germline gives CDR1 MNHNS, CDR2 SASEGT. CDR3 region: CASSEQRGLSYEQYF. The CDR3 DNA follows: TGTGCCAGCAGTGAGCAGCGGGGCCTCTCCTACGAGCAGTACTTC.

The chain has TRBV19 and TRBJ2-1, with 8 positions matching TRBD1. The ends lost 3 bases at V and 5 bases at J; junction bases unmatched: 9. This CDR3 contains 16 residues. Per germline, CDR1 LNHDA and CDR2 SQIVND (reference sequence). In DNA, the CDR3 is TGTGCCAGTAGTATCCTTGGACAGGGCCAAAACAATGAGCAGTTCTTC. It yields the protein CASSILGQGQNNEQFF.

This sequence joins TRBV6-5 and TRBJ2-3; 10 bases align to TRBD1. The J segment lost 8 bases and the V segment lost 8 bases, leaving 4 bases of the junction unmatched. Germline V gene lookup returns CDR1 MNHEY and CDR2 SVGAGI. This CDR3 comprises 12 residues. The CDR3 loop reads CASRDRGLTQYF. CDR3 nucleotide sequence: TGTGCCAGCCGGGACAGGGGTCTTACGCAGTATTTT.

The chain employs TRBV6-5 and TRBJ1-3, with 7 bases lining up with TRBD1. Germline CDR1 and CDR2: MNHEY and SVGAGI. J lost 0 bases, V lost 4 bases, and 6 bases had no gene match. The CDR3 runs 16 residues. This chain's CDR3 is CASSSGTVLSGNTIYF. The CDR3 coding sequence is TGTGCCAGCAGTTCCGGGACAGTCCTCTCTGGAAACACCATATATTTT.

The J gene is TRBJ2-2, the V gene TRBV11-2; 9 bases fit TRBD2. Per germline, CDR1 SGHAT and CDR2 FQNNGV. V was clipped by 1 base and J by 0 bases; unmatched bases: 6. The CDR3 runs 18 residues. This CDR3 is CASSLGASGVANTGELFF. The CDR3, as DNA: TGTGCCAGCAGCTTAGGAGCTAGCGGGGTCGCGAACACCGGGGAGCTGTTTTTT.

The V gene is TRBV3-1 (or the pseudogene TRBV3-2), the J gene TRBJ2-3; 10 nucleotides agree with TRBD2. Per germline, CDR1 LGHDT and CDR2 YNNKEL (reference sequence). The CDR3 runs 16 residues. With V trimmed by 5 bases and J by 2 bases, 7 bases remained unmatched. The CDR3 bases are TGTGCCAGCAGCTTGCGGACTAGCGGCAACACAGATACGCAGTATTTT. It yields the protein CASSLRTSGNTDTQYF.

This rearrangement joins TRBV6-5 to TRBJ2-5; D is uncertain. The CDR3 has 13 amino acids. CDR1 MNHEY and CDR2 SVGAGI come from the germline V gene. V gave up 3 bases and J gave up 2 bases, with 7 bases separating them. The CDR3 DNA sequence: TGTGCCAGCAGTTATGGCCAGCAAGAGACCCAGTACTTC. Its protein is CASSYGQQETQYF.

This rearrangement joins TRBV9 to TRBJ2-7; D perhaps matches TRBD1 (5 bases). This CDR3 contains 14 residues. The germline CDR1 and CDR2 sequences are SGDLS and YYNGEE. Trimming left V 0 bases short and J 6 bases short, with 13 bases between. This CDR3 is CASSVADGAGEQYF. In DNA form, the CDR3 reads TGTGCCAGCAGCGTAGCCGATGGGGCTGGCGAGCAGTACTTC.

The gene calls are TRBV4-1 and TRBJ1-2; TRBD1 aligns across 9 bases. CDR3 size: 15 residues. With 6 bases clipped from V and 0 bases from J, the junction kept 5 bases outside the gene matches. Germline-derived CDR1 and CDR2 are MGHRA and YSYEKL. The CDR3 DNA follows: TGCGCCAGCAGGGGGACAGGGTGGACTAACTATGGCTACACCTTC. This encodes CASRGTGWTNYGYTF.

The J gene is TRBJ1-1, the V gene TRBV29-1, with D hard to call. CDR3 length: 14 amino acids. The V gene lost 5 bases and the J gene lost 1 base, with 14 bases spanning the gap. Germline CDR1 reads SQVTM; CDR2 reads ANQGSEA. CDR3 sequence: CSVSGRSENTEAFF. In nucleotides, the CDR3 is TGCAGCGTTAGTGGGAGGTCGGAGAACACTGAAGCTTTCTTT.

This sequence joins TRBV9 and TRBJ1-4; weak D call: TRBD1 (5 bases). From germline, CDR1 is SGDLS and CDR2 YYNGEE. V was clipped by 4 bases and J by 2 bases, with 18 bases between them. CDR3 length: 17 amino acids. The CDR3: CASSPFLGPGTNEKLFF. The CDR3 nucleotides read TGTGCCAGCAGCCCCTTTTTGGGCCCAGGGACTAATGAAAAACTGTTTTTT.

J is TRBJ1-3 and V is TRBV6-1; no firm D call. The CDR3 sequence is 14 residues long. V lost 3 bases, J lost 0 bases, and 6 bases lay in between. CDR1 and CDR2 (germline): MNHNS, SASEGT. CDR3 sequence reads: CASSEPGSGNTIYF. The CDR3 nucleotides are TGTGCCAGCAGTGAGCCCGGCTCTGGAAACACCATATATTTT.

This chain connects TRBV6-5 to TRBJ2-1; the D is unclear. The CDR3 loop spans 13 amino acids. Deletions cut 3 bases from V and 2 bases from J, with 5 bases between. CDR1 and CDR2 (germline): MNHEY, SVGAGI. This CDR3 is CASSYKPYNEQFF. In DNA form, the CDR3 reads TGTGCCAGCAGTTATAAGCCCTACAATGAGCAGTTCTTC.

This chain joins TRBV2 and TRBJ2-4, with 7 bases matching TRBD2. After removal of 3 bases from V and 8 bases from J, the junction contained 1 base not matched to a gene. Germline CDR1 is SNHLY and CDR2 is FYNNEI. The CDR3 sequence is 12 residues long. The CDR3 spells CASSEGGYIQYF. In nucleotides, the CDR3 is TGTGCCAGCAGTGAGGGGGGGTACATTCAGTACTTC. Using reference TRBV2 and TRBJ2-4 for the parts outside the CDR3, the full variable domain is EPEVTQTPSHQVTQMGQEVILRCVPISNHLYFYWYRQILGQKVEFLVSFYNNEISEKSEIFDDQFSVERPDGSNFTLKIRSTKLEDSAMYFCASSEGGYIQYFGAGTRLSVL.

CDR3 DNA: TGTGCCAGCAGCTTGGAGGCAGGGAGGCAATCACCCCTCCACTTT. This encodes CASSLEAGRQSPLHF. The J gene is TRBJ1-6, the V gene TRBV5-4; possibly TRBD1 for D (5 bases). The length of the CDR3 is 15 residues. Trimming took 0 bases from V and 10 from J, leaving 14 bases between them. From germline, CDR1 is SGHNT and CDR2 YYREEE (reference sequence). Supplemented by reference TRBV5-4 and TRBJ1-6, the full variable domain reads ETGVTQSPTHLIKTRGQQVTLRCSSQSGHNTVSWYQQALGQGPQFIFQYYREEENGRGNFPPRFSGLQFPNYSSELNVNALELDDSALYLCASSLEAGRQSPLHFGNGTRLTVT.

The J gene is TRBJ2-1, the V gene TRBV7-8; 13 bases match TRBD2. The CDR3 loop spans 18 amino acids. V lost 1 base, J lost 0 bases, and 3 bases stayed unmatched. CDR1 is SGHVS and CDR2 is FQNEAQ in the germline V gene. CDR3 bases: TGTGCCAGCAGCTTAGTGACTAGCGGGGGGCTCTCCTACAATGAGCAGTTCTTC. Its translation is CASSLVTSGGLSYNEQFF.

Comment on this clone: One end of the junction varies from germline; a read error may be responsible. The V gene is TRBV19, the J gene TRBJ1-2; no clear D gene. This CDR3 contains 13 residues. CDR1 and CDR2 (germline): LNHDA, SQIVND (reference sequence). The DNA for the CDR3 is TGTGCAAGTAACTATCGGTCTGGCTATGGCTACACCTTC. It translates to CASNYRSGYGYTF.

In DNA, the CDR3 is TGTGCCAGCAGCTCAGTCGGGGGGGAGACCCAGTACTTC. Amino acid sequence: CASSSVGGETQYF. The chain employs TRBV7-2 and TRBJ2-5; 7 nucleotides agree with TRBD2. CDR1 and CDR2 (germline): SGHTA, FQGNSA. V gave up 4 bases and J gave up 5 bases; unmatched junction bases: 4. The CDR3 length is 13 residues.

About this clone itself: At one of its ends the junction is not consistent with the germline gene, which may arise from a read error. The V call is TRBV13, the J call TRBJ2-3, with 9 bases aligning to TRBD2. The CDR3 has 18 residues. Germline V gives CDR1 PRHDT, CDR2 FYEKMQ (reference sequence). The CDR3, as DNA: TGTGCCTGCAGCTTAACGGGGACTTGCGGGGGGGGCACAGATACGCAGTATTTT. Amino acids: CACSLTGTCGGGTDTQYF.

The sample holds one count of this clone. This chain links TRBV15 with TRBJ2-7; TRBD1 matches 7 bases. CDR1 is LNHNV and CDR2 is YYDKDF in the germline V gene (reference sequence). The V and J ends lost 0 bases and 0 bases, in that order; junction bases with no gene match: 8. The CDR3 is 17 residues long. As DNA, the CDR3 is TGTGCCACCAGCAGAGATAGGGGGCAGGTTTACTCCTACGAGCAGTACTTC. This sequence encodes CATSRDRGQVYSYEQYF. Full variable domain (remainder filled in from reference TRBV15 and TRBJ2-7): DAMVIQNPRYQVTQFGKPVTLSCSQTLNHNVMYWYQQKSSQAPKLLFHYYDKDFNNEADTPDNFQSRRPNTSFCFLDIRSPGLGDTAMYLCATSRDRGQVYSYEQYFGPGTRLTVT.

V is TRBV11-2 and J is TRBJ1-1; no definite D call. This CDR3 comprises 13 residues. Deletions cut 4 bases from V and 1 base from J, with 7 bases between. Germline CDR1 is SGHAT and CDR2 is FQNNGV. CDR3 coding DNA: TGTGCCAGCAGCTGGAGAGGGAACACTGAAGCTTTCTTT. Residues: CASSWRGNTEAFF.

V gene TRBV5-1 combines with J gene TRBJ2-5; 9 bases match TRBD2. With 0 bases clipped from V and 4 bases from J, the junction kept 7 bases outside the gene matches. Looked up from germline, CDR1 is SGHRS and CDR2 is YFSETQ. CDR3 size: 16 residues. CDR3 sequence: CASSLGAGGRVETQYF. CDR3 nucleotides: TGCGCCAGCAGCTTGGGAGCGGGGGGACGTGTAGAGACCCAGTACTTC.

The V and J genes are TRBV5-1 and TRBJ2-2, with 13 positions matching TRBD2. There are 16 residues in the CDR3. Germline V CDR1 and CDR2: SGHRS, YFSETQ. V lost 0 bases, J lost 6 bases, and 2 bases stayed unmatched. Here the CDR3 DNA reads TGCGCCAGCAGCTTGGCACTAGCGGGAGGGGCCGGGGAGCTGTTTTTT. The encoded protein is CASSLALAGGAGELFF.

The rearrangement uses TRBV2 and TRBJ2-1; weak D call: TRBD2 (7 bases). This CDR3 comprises 14 residues. Per the germline V gene, CDR1 is SNHLY and CDR2 is FYNNEI. V gave up 6 bases and J gave up 9 bases, with 18 bases separating them. The CDR3 bases are TGTGCCAGCAGGAAGGGGGGGGGCCTCGGTGAGCAGTTCTTC. Its translation is CASRKGGGLGEQFF.

The chain carries TRBV6-5 and TRBJ2-7; 8 nucleotides line up with TRBD1. The CDR3 consists of 13 residues. The V gene end was trimmed by 8 bases and the J gene end by 4 bases; junction bases not matched to a gene: 7. The germline CDR1 and CDR2 sequences are MNHEY and SVGAGI. CDR3 sequence: CASVTGDVYEQYF. DNA for the CDR3: TGTGCCAGCGTGACAGGGGACGTATACGAGCAGTACTTC.

The V call is TRBV30, the J call TRBJ1-5; D not resolved. Germline CDR1 is GTSNPN and CDR2 is SVGIG (reference sequence). The V gene lost 3 bases and the J gene lost 0 bases, with 6 bases spanning the gap. The CDR3 is 13 amino acids. The CDR3 DNA follows: TGTGCCTGGAGCCAGCGTAGCAATCAGCCCCAGCATTTT. Amino acid sequence: CAWSQRSNQPQHF.

This chain connects TRBV6-6 to TRBJ1-5, with TRBD1 matching 10 bases. The CDR3 loop spans 14 amino acids. V trimming: 5 bases; J trimming: 3 bases; junction bases outside the gene matches: 1. CDR1 is MNHNY, CDR2 SVGAGI, per germline (reference sequence). The CDR3: CASSGTGDNQPQHF. In DNA form, the CDR3 reads TGTGCCAGCAGTGGGACAGGGGACAATCAGCCCCAGCATTTT.

The DNA for the CDR3 is TGTGCCAGCAGTTTCAGCAGGGGGGAGGAGCAGTACTTC. It encodes CASSFSRGEEQYF. The chain couples TRBV7-9 to TRBJ2-7; a possible D gene is TRBD1 (7 bases). Germline lookup yields CDR1 SEHNR and CDR2 FQNEAQ (reference sequence). The CDR3 consists of 13 residues. Deletions cut 6 bases from V and 7 bases from J, with 16 bases between. Full variable domain (missing parts from reference TRBV7-9 and TRBJ2-7): DTGVSQNPRHKITKRGQNVTFRCDPISEHNRLYWYRQTLGQGPEFLTYFQNEAQLEKSRLLSDRFSAERPKGSFSTLEIQRTEQGDSAMYLCASSFSRGEEQYFGPGTRLTVT.

This chain uses TRBV19 with TRBJ1-2, with a tentative D call TRBD1 (5 bases). Germline loops: CDR1 LNHDA, CDR2 SQIVND (reference sequence). V lost 5 bases, J lost 7 bases, and 11 bases lay in between. The CDR3 totals 12 residues. The CDR3 here is CASSRQIGGYTF. CDR3 in DNA: TGTGCCAGTAGTCGACAGATCGGTGGCTACACCTTC.

There are a few counts of this clone. V is TRBV18 and J is TRBJ2-2, with 7 bases lining up with TRBD2. The ends lost 3 bases at V and 6 bases at J; junction bases unmatched: 4. This CDR3 region has 14 residues. The germline CDR1 and CDR2 sequences are KGHSH and LQKENI. This CDR3 reads CASSPPGGPGELFF. CDR3 bases: TGTGCCAGCTCACCGCCGGGGGGTCCCGGGGAGCTGTTTTTT.

V gene TRBV6-5 combines with J gene TRBJ1-6; 8 positions agree with TRBD1. CDR3 length equals 14 residues. Germline assignment: CDR1 MNHEY and CDR2 SVGAGI. The V gene end was trimmed by 5 bases and the J gene end by 7 bases; junction bases not matched to a gene: 4. The CDR3 region has the DNA TGTGCCAGCAGTCGACAGGGGAGCAATTCACCCCTCCACTTT. Residues: CASSRQGSNSPLHF.